The next 20 T cell receptor beta chains were all read from a single sample in a study of persistence of HIV-infected CD4 T cells. No antigen has been assigned to these receptors. The stimulus was lysate of CMV-infected fibroblasts, around 9.3 ug/mL. Sorting of responding CD4+ T cells relied on upregulated CD40 ligand together with CD69. Sequencing used immunoSEQ version 4 in survey mode. Profiling relied on immunoSEQ multiplex PCR, and the TCRdb table lists in-frame clones only, not all of them. The sample yields fewer than 20,000 clones, approximately 80% seen once. The sample in question was CD4+ T cells sorted from PBMCs after roughly 18-hour stimulation, obtained from a patient who received antiretroviral therapy. These receptors were obtained from an adult man with HIV who was CMV-seropositive.

The chain combines TRBV10-1 with TRBJ2-2; 7 bases align to TRBD2. With 3 bases clipped from V and 4 bases from J, the junction kept 5 bases outside the gene matches. From germline, CDR1 is WNHNN and CDR2 SYGVQD (reference sequence). The CDR3 sequence is 15 residues long. The CDR3 reads CASSEDGRSTGELFF. CDR3 coding DNA: TGCGCCAGCAGTGAAGACGGGAGGAGCACCGGGGAGCTGTTTTTT.

The chain employs TRBV27 and TRBJ1-5; D not certain. The CDR3 is 15 residues long. The germline V gene has CDR1 MNHEY and CDR2 SMNVEV (reference sequence). V was shortened by 3 bases and J by 2 bases, with 11 bases between the two germline ends. In nucleotides, the CDR3 is TGTGCCAGCAGTTTTTACTTGGATGGCAATCAGCCCCAGCATTTT. Protein product: CASSFYLDGNQPQHF.

CDR3 DNA sequence: TGCGCCAGCAGCAGAGCCGGGACAGGGGACAAAAACTACTATGGCTACACCTTC. This sequence encodes CASSRAGTGDKNYYGYTF. V and J are TRBV5-1 and TRBJ1-2, with 10 bases aligning to TRBD1. Germline assignment: CDR1 SGHRS and CDR2 YFSETQ. After removal of 4 bases from V and 3 bases from J, the junction contained 15 bases not matched to a gene. The CDR3 is made up of 18 amino acids.

The chain carries TRBV19 and TRBJ1-6; D might be TRBD1 (5 bases). V dropped 6 bases and J dropped 5 bases, with 14 bases sitting between them. This CDR3 region has 15 residues. Germline assignment: CDR1 LNHDA and CDR2 SQIVND (reference sequence). CDR3 nucleotides: TGTGCCAGTAGCCTCAGGGAATCAAATAATTCACCCCTCCACTTT. Its translation is CASSLRESNNSPLHF.

This clone has a handful of counts. The rearrangement uses TRBV4-2 and TRBJ2-2; D unclear. This CDR3 comprises 16 residues. Germline V gives CDR1 LGHNA, CDR2 YNFKEQ. V shed 2 bases and J shed 1 base, with 11 bases lying between them. CDR3 nucleotide sequence: TGTGCCAGCAGCCAAACCGATAGACAGAACACCGGGGAGCTGTTTTTT. Protein product: CASSQTDRQNTGELFF.

Here the CDR3 DNA reads TGTGCCAGCAGTTCGTTCCAGGACCGAGAAAACTATGGCTACACCTTC. It specifies CASSSFQDRENYGYTF. The rearrangement uses TRBV6-5 and TRBJ1-2; D remains ambiguous. Germline V gene sequence: CDR1 MNHEY, CDR2 SVGAGI. V gave up 4 bases and J gave up 2 bases, with 17 bases separating them. This CDR3 region has 16 residues.

The chain uses TRBV20-1 and TRBJ2-3; D remains ambiguous. CDR1 DFQATT and CDR2 SNEGSKA come from the germline V gene (reference sequence). Trimming shortened V by 3 bases and J by 0 bases, and 16 bases separated the two germline ends. The CDR3 extends over 16 amino acids. CDR3 sequence reads: CSASALGRSSTDTQYF. CDR3 nucleotide sequence: TGCAGTGCTAGTGCGTTGGGCAGATCTAGCACAGATACGCAGTATTTT.

This rearrangement joins TRBV5-6 to TRBJ1-1; the D is unclear. Germline-derived CDR1 and CDR2 are SGHDT and YYEEEE. The V end lost 4 bases, the J end lost 11 bases, and 21 bases lay between the germline ends. This CDR3 has 14 residues. Here the CDR3 reads CASSADREWFAAFF. The CDR3 DNA follows: TGTGCCAGCAGCGCGGACCGGGAATGGTTTGCGGCTTTCTTT.

The chain recombines TRBV28 with TRBJ1-4, with no clear D. Deletions cut 7 bases from V and 4 bases from J, with 16 bases between. CDR1 is MDHEN, CDR2 SYDVKM, per germline. The CDR3 is 15 residues long. The CDR3: CASTPWVRSNEKLFF. In DNA form, the CDR3 reads TGTGCCAGCACCCCCTGGGTCCGAAGTAATGAAAAACTGTTTTTT.

This clone was recorded once. The chain has TRBV3-1 (or the pseudogene TRBV3-2) and TRBJ2-1; 8 bases agree with TRBD1. V was pared by 2 bases and J by 9 bases, with 6 bases of the junction left unmatched. The CDR3 runs to 14 residues. Germline V gene lookup returns CDR1 LGHDT and CDR2 YNNKEL (reference sequence). The CDR3 loop reads CASSQIGQGGEQFF. The CDR3 DNA follows: TGTGCCAGCAGCCAAATTGGACAGGGTGGTGAGCAGTTCTTC.

In DNA form, the CDR3 reads TGTGCCAGCAGCTGGGAGACTGAAGCTTTCTTT. It encodes CASSWETEAFF. This chain links TRBV3-1 (or the pseudogene TRBV3-2) with TRBJ1-1, with D hard to call. The CDR3 is 11 amino acids. Per germline, CDR1 LGHDT and CDR2 YNNKEL (reference sequence). The ends were cut back, 5 bases at V and 5 bases at J, with 6 bases in the middle.

V usage is TRBV7-2 and J usage is TRBJ1-3; D is undetermined. Germline CDR1 reads SGHTA; CDR2 reads FQGNSA. With 5 bases removed from V and 0 bases from J, the gap between germline ends came to 11 bases. This CDR3 contains 15 residues. The DNA of the CDR3 is TGTGCCAGCAGCCCGCCACCCATCTCTGGAAACACCATATATTTT. Amino acids: CASSPPPISGNTIYF. Looking up the rest from reference TRBV7-2 and TRBJ1-3 gives the full variable domain: GAGVSQSPSNKVTEKGKDVELRCDPISGHTALYWYRQSLGQGLEFLIYFQGNSAPDKSGLPSDRFSAERTGGSVSTLTIQRTQQEDSAVYLCASSPPPISGNTIYFGEGSWLTVV.

The chain uses TRBV6-5 and TRBJ1-1, with 7 positions matching TRBD1. Germline V lookup: CDR1 MNHEY, CDR2 SVGAGI. This CDR3 has 15 residues. V gave up 7 bases and J gave up 1 base; unmatched junction bases: 9. The CDR3 DNA sequence: TGTGCCAGCACCCAGTACAGACAGGGGAACACTGAAGCTTTCTTT. This sequence encodes CASTQYRQGNTEAFF.

The J gene is TRBJ1-1, the V gene TRBV4-1, with a possible D match to TRBD1 (5 bases). The CDR3 sequence is 13 residues long. The germline V gene encodes CDR1 MGHRA and CDR2 YSYEKL. Trimming took 0 bases from V and 10 from J, leaving 12 bases between them. The CDR3 region has the DNA TGCGCCAGCAGCCAAGATCGGGGGTGGGTAGCTTTCTTT. Translation: CASSQDRGWVAFF.

This sequence joins TRBV6-2 or TRBV6-3 and TRBJ1-2, with a possible D match to TRBD1 (5 bases). Trimming shortened V by 2 bases and J by 5 bases, and 18 bases separated the two germline ends. Germline CDR1 reads MNHEY; CDR2 reads SVGEGT. This CDR3 region has 16 residues. The CDR3 sequence is CASSYGAGLTLYGYTF. CDR3 DNA: TGTGCCAGCAGTTACGGGGCAGGGCTCACACTTTATGGCTACACCTTC.

In this sample, this clone turned up once. The V gene is TRBV13, the J gene TRBJ2-7; D is perhaps TRBD1 or TRBD2 (6 bases each). Trimming took off 1 base at V and 1 base at J, with 11 bases between the two ends. This CDR3 has 15 amino acids. The germline CDR1 and CDR2 sequences are PRHDT and FYEKMQ (reference sequence). The CDR3 loop is CASSLVGGPSYEQYF. The CDR3 DNA is TGTGCCAGCAGCTTAGTTGGGGGGCCTTCCTACGAGCAGTACTTC.

The V gene is TRBV29-1, the J gene TRBJ1-2; 7 bases map to TRBD1. This CDR3 has 14 residues. Unmatched junction bases numbered 13, after V lost 7 bases and J lost 5 bases. The germline V gene has CDR1 SQVTM and CDR2 ANQGSEA. The CDR3 sequence is CSAETGEMGYGYTF. Written as DNA, the CDR3 is TGCAGCGCCGAAACAGGGGAAATGGGGTATGGCTACACCTTC.

The V gene is TRBV19, the J gene TRBJ2-2; TRBD1 agrees at 8 bases. Germline V gene data show CDR1 as LNHDA and CDR2 as SQIVND (reference sequence). The CDR3 runs 13 residues. The junction had 7 bases not matched to a gene; V was cut back by 9 bases and J by 7 bases. The CDR3 region has the DNA TGTGCCAGCCGACAGGGGAACGGCGGGGAGCTGTTTTTT. This sequence encodes CASRQGNGGELFF.

The chain uses TRBV3-1 (or the pseudogene TRBV3-2) and TRBJ2-3; D unclear. CDR1 and CDR2 (germline): LGHDT, YNNKEL (reference sequence). V lost 4 bases and J 6 bases, leaving 17 bases between the germline ends. CDR3 length: 15 residues. CDR3: CASSPPGPQRDTQYF. The CDR3 nucleotides read TGTGCCAGCAGCCCTCCGGGCCCTCAACGGGATACGCAGTATTTT.

The V and J genes are TRBV20-1 and TRBJ1-2; the D is unclear. Germline V lookup: CDR1 DFQATT, CDR2 SNEGSKA (reference sequence). Deletions cut 3 bases from V and 0 bases from J, with 11 bases between. CDR3 size: 14 residues. The CDR3 spells CSASRLRANYGYTF. The CDR3 DNA sequence: TGCAGTGCTAGTAGGCTAAGAGCTAACTATGGCTACACCTTC.